The source of this T cell receptor beta chain is a study of blood T cell repertoires in COVID-19. Only in-frame clones appear in the TCRdb table, and some are missing; sequencing was by immunoSEQ multiplex PCR. In the table there are about 140,000 clones, just under 85% of which are singletons. Cohorts were assigned according to the clinical history that participants reported. This clone was seen only a few times. This CDR3 has 19 residues. CDR1 SGHAT and CDR2 FQNNGV come from the germline V gene. The V and J ends lost 2 bases and 2 bases, in that order; junction bases with no gene match: 18. This receptor was identified in a woman aged 50 to 65 with acute COVID-19. Sample: PBMCs or T cells enriched from blood (not recorded which). This chain connects TRBV11-2 to TRBJ2-7; TRBD1 aligns across 7 bases. The CDR3 DNA is TGTGCCAGCAGCTTAAGGCGGAATGAGGGGGACAGCCGTACCTACGAGCAGTACTTC. Translating gives CASSLRRNEGDSRTYEQYF.